Listed here are 11 T cell receptor beta chains from one sample, sequenced in a study of T cells in women clearing cervical HPV infection (dated 2018 in TCRdb). Receptors were amplified or captured by the immunoSEQ multiplex PCR assay. Imported from immuneACCESS, the table was reduced by TCRdb to in-frame sequences with V and J called. These copies leave out some clones; in studies compared against another copy, an unresolved V gene accounts for under half, and the cause of the remainder is not known. The table of this sample itemizes tens of thousands of clones. The top ten clones comprise around 4% of the sample. The sample was blood buffy coat. The receptors originated from a woman between 18 and 70 years old with a cervical HPV16 infection that either progressed to CIN3+ or cleared (not recorded which).

Details on this clone: The read is 3 residues too short to cover the CDR3 end, so that end is filled in from the germline J gene. The chain joins TRBV18 to TRBJ1-2; TRBD1 is a possible D gene (5 bases). This CDR3 comprises 16 residues. Trimming removed 6 bases at V and 0 bases at J, with 17 bases between. The germline V gene has CDR1 KGHSH and CDR2 LQKENI. CDR3 DNA (partial): TGTGCCAGCTCTCCGCTATCGGGGGGGACTAACTATGGC. Residues: CASSPLSGGTNYG. The entire CDR3 protein reads CASSPLSGGTNYGYTF.

About this clone itself: The DNA ends 3 residues before the CDR3 does, and the rest of the CDR3 is filled in from the germline J gene. The chain combines TRBV19 with TRBJ1-2, with a weak D call TRBD1 (6 bases). The germline CDR1 and CDR2 sequences are LNHDA and SQIVND (reference sequence). The CDR3 is made up of 15 amino acids. The sequenced part of the CDR3 DNA is TGTGCCAGTAGTTCCCGGGACACCCAAGGAAGGGTC. It codes for CASSSRDTQGRV. In full, the CDR3 is CASSSRDTQGRVYTF. The variable domain in full, completed from reference TRBV19 and TRBJ1-2, reads DGGITQSPKYLFRKEGQNVTLSCEQNLNHDAMYWYRQDPGQGLRLIYYSQIVNDFQKGDIAEGYSVSREKKESFPLTVTSAQKNPTAFYLCASSSRDTQGRVYTFGSGTRLTVV.

For this clone: The read ends 3 residues early relative to the CDR3; the germline J gene fills the gap. The chain joins TRBV12-3 or TRBV12-4 to TRBJ1-1; the D is unclear. The CDR3 has 15 amino acids. The V end lost 5 bases, the J end lost 0 bases, and 13 bases lay between the germline ends. CDR3 bases read: TGTGCCAGCAGTAAACTAACACCGGTGAACACTGAA. Translation gives CASSKLTPVNTE. The CDR3 in full is CASSKLTPVNTEAFF.

With respect to this clone: The read falls 3 residues short of the CDR3 end, and the missing part is taken from the germline J gene. This rearrangement joins TRBV4-2 to TRBJ1-2; 7 bases map to TRBD1. With 0 bases clipped from V and 3 bases from J, the junction kept 4 bases outside the gene matches. Germline V gene data show CDR1 as LGHNA and CDR2 as YNFKEQ. The CDR3 sequence is 15 residues long. CDR3 bases read: TGTGCCAGCAGCCAAGATAGAGGGGGCTACTATGGC. Protein sequence: CASSQDRGGYYG. The whole CDR3 protein is CASSQDRGGYYGYTF.

Concerning this clone: The observed sequence ends 3 residues before the CDR3 terminus, with the missing tail filled in from the germline J gene. The genes are TRBV6-1 and TRBJ2-5; 10 bases match TRBD1. Losses at the gene ends were 2 bases for V and 1 base for J; bases not matched to a gene: 4. CDR3 length: 16 amino acids. CDR1 and CDR2 (germline): MNHNS, SASEGT. The DNA read from the CDR3 is TGTGCCAGCAGTGAACGACAGGGGGCGCCCCAAGAGACC. Translating it yields CASSERQGAPQET. The CDR3 in full is CASSERQGAPQETQYF.

Turning to this clone: The CDR3 end is not reached by the read, which stops 3 residues before it; the germline J gene fills it in. J is TRBJ1-5 and V is TRBV18; D call uncertain. Trimming shortened V by 2 bases and J by 1 base, and 3 bases separated the two germline ends. This CDR3 has 13 residues. Germline V CDR1 and CDR2: KGHSH, LQKENI. The part of the CDR3 DNA that was read is TGTGCCAGCTCACCAGTAAGCAATCAGCCC. Its protein is CASSPVSNQP. The whole CDR3 is CASSPVSNQPQHF.

In the case of this clone: The read gets to within 3 residues of the CDR3 end, and the germline J gene fills in the rest. The chain recombines TRBV5-1 with TRBJ2-2, with 8 positions matching TRBD1. From germline, CDR1 is SGHRS and CDR2 YFSETQ. The CDR3 sequence is 15 residues long. CDR3 sequence reads: CASRGTDRGNEKLFF. CDR3 DNA, as far as it was read: TGCGCCAGCAGGGGGACCGACAGGGGAAATGAAAAG.

Concerning this clone: The read comes to an end 3 residues before the CDR3 does, leaving the germline J gene to fill in the end. This sequence joins TRBV5-1 and TRBJ1-4; D unresolved. V was shortened by 0 bases and J by 4 bases, with 7 bases between the two germline ends. Germline V gene sequence: CDR1 SGHRS, CDR2 YFSETQ. This CDR3 spans 14 amino acids. Partial CDR3 DNA: TGCGCCAGCAGCTTGGAAGCTCGTAATGAAAAA. Translated: CASSLEARNEK. The CDR3 as a whole reads CASSLEARNEKLFF.

Note on this clone: The read finishes 3 residues shy of the CDR3 end, and the germline J gene is used to complete it. J is TRBJ2-2 and V is TRBV29-1; 7 positions match TRBD2. The CDR3 extends over 14 amino acids. Unmatched junction bases numbered 6, after V lost 4 bases and J lost 4 bases. Germline V gene data show CDR1 as SQVTM and CDR2 as ANQGSEA. CDR3 sequence reads: CSVGEGRATGELFF. The DNA read from the CDR3 is TGCAGCGTTGGGGAGGGGAGGGCCACCGGGGAG.

About this clone: The read terminates 3 residues ahead of where the CDR3 ends, so the germline J gene completes it. The genes are TRBV12-3 or TRBV12-4 and TRBJ2-5, with 8 positions matching TRBD1. The CDR3 runs 15 residues. After removal of 4 bases from V and 2 bases from J, the junction contained 6 bases not matched to a gene. The CDR3 is CASSSDRVKQETQYF. CDR3 DNA (partial): TGTGCCAGCAGTTCGGACAGGGTTAAACAAGAGACC.

To note about this clone: The CDR3 goes on 3 residues after the read ends, and that part is filled in from the germline J gene. This chain links TRBV19 with TRBJ1-2; D is possibly TRBD1 (6 bases). Germline lookup yields CDR1 LNHDA and CDR2 SQIVND (reference sequence). This CDR3 comprises 13 residues. The sequenced CDR3 bases are TGTGCCAGTGGAACTAGCGGGGGCTACGAC. Its translation is CASGTSGGYD. The entire CDR3 is CASGTSGGYDYTF.